A single sample gave rise to the 30 T cell receptor beta chains below, sequenced in a study of cytomegalovirus exposure and HLA in healthy donors. The PCR employed 60 Vbeta primers together with 13 Jbeta primers. The assay was immunoSEQ multiplex PCR, and TCRdb's table has in-frame clones only and misses some. This table holds some 220,000 clones, over 75% found once. Sequencing was performed on PBMCs. These receptors were obtained from a boy between 10 and 17 years old in good health and CMV-seronegative.

The chain is built from TRBV19 and TRBJ2-7, with 8 bases lining up with TRBD1. CDR1 and CDR2 (germline): LNHDA, SQIVND (reference sequence). The CDR3 consists of 14 residues. J was trimmed by 5 bases and V by 3 bases; bases with no gene match: 6. CDR3 protein: CASSIRQGSHEQYF. CDR3 bases: TGTGCCAGTAGTATCAGACAGGGGAGTCACGAGCAGTACTTC.

The V call is TRBV18, the J call TRBJ2-7; a weak D match, TRBD2 (7 bases). The germline V and J ends were trimmed by 6 bases and 3 bases, with 12 bases remaining between them. From germline, CDR1 is KGHSH and CDR2 LQKENI. This CDR3 region has 13 residues. The CDR3 region is CASSSGGLYEQYF. Here the CDR3 DNA reads TGTGCCAGCTCCTCGGGGGGCCTCTACGAGCAGTACTTC.

This clone was recorded once. The genes are TRBV5-6 and TRBJ2-7; the D gene is possibly TRBD1 (6 bases). This CDR3 contains 16 residues. Germline CDR1 SGHDT, CDR2 YYEEEE. V shed 1 base and J shed 0 bases, with 14 bases lying between them. In DNA, the CDR3 is TGTGCCAGCAGCTTGATCAGGGGCCTCCTCTCCTACGAGCAGTACTTC. Translated, it gives CASSLIRGLLSYEQYF.

V is TRBV9 and J is TRBJ2-2, with D perhaps TRBD2 (7 bases). The ends were cut back, 3 bases at V and 4 bases at J, with 19 bases in the middle. Germline V lookup: CDR1 SGDLS, CDR2 YYNGEE. This CDR3 comprises 17 residues. The CDR3 DNA is TGTGCCAGCAGCGGGGGGGGGCGGGGGTCGCCCACCGGGGAGCTGTTTTTT. Translated, it gives CASSGGGRGSPTGELFF. The variable domain in full, completed from reference TRBV9 and TRBJ2-2, reads DSGVTQTPKHLITATGQRVTLRCSPRSGDLSVYWYQQSLDQGLQFLIQYYNGEERAKGNILERFSAQQFPDLHSELNLSSLELGDSALYFCASSGGGRGSPTGELFFGEGSRLTVL.

This clone was counted between two and nine times. The chain is built from TRBV6-5 and TRBJ2-2; 8 nucleotides line up with TRBD2. Germline V gives CDR1 MNHEY, CDR2 SVGAGI. The CDR3 loop spans 15 amino acids. V lost 8 bases and J lost 0; bases outside the gene matches: 5. The CDR3 region is CASRVGLANTGELFF. The CDR3 bases are TGTGCCAGCCGGGTGGGACTAGCGAACACCGGGGAGCTGTTTTTT.

V usage is TRBV27 and J usage is TRBJ2-7; D might be TRBD1 (5 bases). This CDR3 region has 15 residues. V was clipped by 4 bases and J by 5 bases, with 18 bases between them. Germline loops: CDR1 MNHEY, CDR2 SMNVEV (reference sequence). The CDR3 DNA follows: TGTGCCAGCAGTTCCATCAGGGTCCCCTTACACGAGCAGTACTTC. The encoded protein is CASSSIRVPLHEQYF.

The gene calls are TRBV7-3 and TRBJ2-1; possibly TRBD2 for D (6 bases). The CDR3 extends over 15 amino acids. Germline V gene lookup returns CDR1 SGHTA and CDR2 FQGTGA. The V and J ends lost 5 bases and 1 base respectively, with 12 bases between them. The CDR3 nucleotides are TGTGCCAGCAGCCGACCGGGGAGGTCCTACAATGAGCAGTTCTTC. Encoded protein: CASSRPGRSYNEQFF.

This clone has more than one count but fewer than ten. This rearrangement joins TRBV18 to TRBJ1-2; D unclear. The CDR3 runs to 13 residues. Trimming stripped 3 bases from V and 8 bases from J, with 13 bases between. Germline V gene sequence: CDR1 KGHSH, CDR2 LQKENI. The CDR3 nucleotides read TGTGCCAGCTCACCGGGAGGTTCGGGGGGCTACACCTTC. This gives the protein CASSPGGSGGYTF.

CDR3 DNA sequence: TGTGCCAGTTCGATTGGGGGCAGGGTCATTGGAAACACCATATATTTT. Its translation: CASSIGGRVIGNTIYF. The V call is TRBV5-5, the J call TRBJ1-3; TRBD1 might be the D (6 bases). The CDR3 has 16 amino acids. Germline lookup yields CDR1 SGHKS and CDR2 YYEKEE (reference sequence). V lost 8 bases to trimming and J lost 3 bases, with 21 bases between them.

This rearrangement joins TRBV29-1 to TRBJ2-1, with 8 bases identical to TRBD1. Germline V gene sequence: CDR1 SQVTM, CDR2 ANQGSEA. The CDR3 consists of 13 residues. The V segment lost 7 bases and the J segment 6 bases; nucleotides outside the gene matches: 8. CDR3 DNA sequence: TGCAGCGGGGAAGCCAGGGGGCTCAATGAGCAGTTCTTC. It yields the protein CSGEARGLNEQFF.

The rearrangement joins TRBV5-1 to TRBJ1-4; 9 nucleotides line up with TRBD1. The germline gives CDR1 SGHRS, CDR2 YFSETQ. This CDR3 region has 14 residues. Losses at the gene ends were 4 bases for V and 4 bases for J; bases not matched to a gene: 2. CDR3: CASSPGQGNEKLFF. In DNA, the CDR3 is TGCGCCAGCAGCCCGGGACAGGGTAATGAAAAACTGTTTTTT.

The chain carries TRBV5-4 and TRBJ2-1, with 8 bases lining up with TRBD2. With 1 base clipped from V and 10 bases from J, the junction kept 10 bases outside the gene matches. Germline-derived CDR1 and CDR2 are SGHNT and YYREEE (reference sequence). The CDR3 is made up of 15 amino acids. In nucleotides, the CDR3 is TGTGCCAGCAGCTTGAACGGGGGGGTTCAAACCGAGCAGTTCTTC. Translated: CASSLNGGVQTEQFF.

The V and J genes are TRBV18 and TRBJ1-2; TRBD1 is a possible D gene (6 bases). The length of the CDR3 is 14 residues. Germline V lookup: CDR1 KGHSH, CDR2 LQKENI. V was pared by 4 bases and J by 3 bases, with 12 bases between. In nucleotides, the CDR3 is TGTGCCAGCTCACTTACCCAGGGGTACTATGGCTACACCTTC. This gives the protein CASSLTQGYYGYTF.

The gene calls are TRBV9 and TRBJ1-3; D is uncertain. In germline, CDR1 is SGDLS, CDR2 YYNGEE. With 1 base removed from V and 0 bases from J, the gap between germline ends came to 14 bases. The CDR3 is made up of 17 amino acids. CDR3 protein: CASSVRSPGDSGNTIYF. CDR3 DNA: TGTGCCAGCAGCGTAAGGTCGCCAGGCGACTCTGGAAACACCATATATTTT.

This CDR3 is CASSQGEGTSRNGYTF. The CDR3 nucleotides are TGTGCCAGCAGCCAAGGTGAAGGGACTTCGAGGAATGGCTACACCTTC. V gene TRBV4-2 combines with J gene TRBJ1-2, with a possible D match to TRBD1 (5 bases). V was pared by 1 base and J by 6 bases, with 18 bases between. This CDR3 is 16 amino acids long. The germline V gene encodes CDR1 LGHNA and CDR2 YNFKEQ.

The chain joins TRBV25-1 to TRBJ1-1; 9 bases are a match to TRBD1. CDR1 and CDR2 from the germline V gene are MGHDK and SYGVNS. The CDR3 length is 17 residues. The V gene end was trimmed by 1 base and the J gene end by 5 bases; junction bases not matched to a gene: 11. CDR3 nucleotide sequence: TGTGCCAGCAGTGAATTCCCGACGACAGGGGGGAAGACTGAAGCTTTCTTT. Translating gives CASSEFPTTGGKTEAFF.

The chain couples TRBV13 to TRBJ1-2; weak D call: TRBD1 (5 bases). The CDR3 totals 20 residues. Trimming stripped 0 bases from V and 0 bases from J, with 23 bases between. The germline V gene has CDR1 PRHDT and CDR2 FYEKMQ (reference sequence). The CDR3 coding sequence is TGTGCCAGCAGCTTAGGAAAACCCGGTTTGGGGCGTGGGGCTAACTATGGCTACACCTTC. Translation gives CASSLGKPGLGRGANYGYTF.

This clone came up a few times. The chain has TRBV5-1 and TRBJ2-7, with 8 bases lining up with TRBD1. The CDR3 contains 15 residues. V dropped 7 bases and J dropped 6; count of bases not matched to a gene: 15. CDR1 SGHRS and CDR2 YFSETQ come from the germline V gene. The CDR3, as DNA: TGCGCCAGCCGGGGAGGACAGGGAACTCCAGGCGAGCAGTACTTC. Protein sequence: CASRGGQGTPGEQYF. The complete variable domain, with remaining parts taken from reference TRBV5-1 and TRBJ2-7, reads KAGVTQTPRYLIKTRGQQVTLSCSPISGHRSVSWYQQTPGQGLQFLFEYFSETQRNKGNFPGRFSGRQFSNSRSEMNVSTLELGDSALYLCASRGGQGTPGEQYFGPGTRLTVT.

A remark on this clone: Other DNA sequences from this sample encode an identical CDR3 as well. The chain combines TRBV30 with TRBJ2-1, with 9 nucleotides matching TRBD2. Unmatched junction bases numbered 10, after V lost 1 base and J lost 9 bases. From germline, CDR1 is GTSNPN and CDR2 SVGIG (reference sequence). This CDR3 contains 15 residues. The CDR3 region is CAWSALAGILGEQFF. The CDR3 DNA follows: TGTGCCTGGAGTGCCCTAGCGGGGATATTGGGTGAGCAGTTCTTC.

The V and J genes are TRBV27 and TRBJ1-1, with TRBD1 identical over 9 bases. V was pared by 2 bases and J by 1 base, with 11 bases of the junction left unmatched. Germline CDR1 MNHEY, CDR2 SMNVEV (reference sequence). The CDR3 is 18 amino acids. CDR3 bases: TGTGCCAGCAGTTTAAATCCCCCCGGGACAGGGACGAACACTGAAGCTTTCTTT. As protein: CASSLNPPGTGTNTEAFF.

V gene TRBV5-1 combines with J gene TRBJ2-3; 11 bases are a match to TRBD2. Germline V CDR1 and CDR2: SGHRS, YFSETQ. V lost 4 bases and J lost 2; bases outside the gene matches: 6. CDR3 length: 16 amino acids. CDR3 DNA: TGCGCCAGCAGCCCGAGACTAGCGGGGTACACAGATACGCAGTATTTT. This translates into CASSPRLAGYTDTQYF.

The chain recombines TRBV11-3 with TRBJ1-2; 7 bases map to TRBD1. CDR1 is SGHNT and CDR2 is YENEEA in the germline V gene. Germline trimming cut 1 base from V and 3 bases from J; bases unmatched to any gene: 5. This CDR3 is 15 amino acids long. Written as DNA, the CDR3 is TGTGCCAGCAGCTTAGGGTCGGGACAGTACTATGGCTACACCTTC. This encodes CASSLGSGQYYGYTF.

The CDR3 DNA follows: TGTGCCTGGAGTCTGGGACTAGCTTCCAATGAGCAGTTCTTC. Translated, it gives CAWSLGLASNEQFF. The V and J genes are TRBV30 and TRBJ2-1; 9 nucleotides line up with TRBD2. This CDR3 has 14 residues. V lost 2 bases to trimming and J lost 6 bases; unmatched junction nucleotides: 5. In germline, CDR1 is GTSNPN, CDR2 SVGIG (reference sequence).

This rearrangement joins TRBV4-1 to TRBJ2-1; D ambiguous. The V end lost 2 bases, the J end lost 4 bases, and 6 bases lay between the germline ends. Germline-derived CDR1 and CDR2 are MGHRA and YSYEKL. The CDR3 covers 13 residues. For the CDR3, the DNA is TGCGCCAGCAGCCAACACAGATACAATGAGCAGTTCTTC. It yields the protein CASSQHRYNEQFF.

The chain is built from TRBV7-8 and TRBJ2-7; 8 bases match TRBD1. This CDR3 has 15 residues. The germline gives CDR1 SGHVS, CDR2 FQNEAQ. The junction had 6 bases not matched to a gene; V was cut back by 2 bases and J by 3 bases. CDR3 sequence (DNA): TGTGCCAGCAGCTTACTCCAGGGGGCCTACTACGAGCAGTACTTC. This encodes CASSLLQGAYYEQYF. The full variable domain, completed using reference TRBV7-8 and TRBJ2-7, is GAGVSQSPRYKVAKRGQDVALRCDPISGHVSLFWYQQALGQGPEFLTYFQNEAQLDKSGLPSDRFFAERPEGSVSTLKIQRTQQEDSAVYLCASSLLQGAYYEQYFGPGTRLTVT.

The chain employs TRBV5-1 and TRBJ2-3; a possible D gene is TRBD2 (6 bases). V lost 4 bases, J lost 3 bases, and 12 bases lay in between. CDR1 and CDR2 from the germline V gene are SGHRS and YFSETQ. The CDR3 extends over 14 amino acids. Written as DNA, the CDR3 is TGCGCCAGCAGCCGGGGACTTCGAACAGATACGCAGTATTTT. Translation: CASSRGLRTDTQYF.

The rearrangement uses TRBV6-5 and TRBJ1-2; possible D gene TRBD1, 6 bases. Per the germline V gene, CDR1 is MNHEY and CDR2 is SVGAGI. This CDR3 is 13 amino acids long. The V and J ends lost 6 bases and 5 bases respectively, with 13 bases between them. The CDR3 DNA reads TGTGCCAGCAGACAGGGTGGGATGTATGGCTACACCTTC. Translated: CASRQGGMYGYTF.

The chain uses TRBV25-1 and TRBJ1-6, with a tentative D call TRBD1 (6 bases). Germline V lookup: CDR1 MGHDK, CDR2 SYGVNS. V gave up 9 bases and J gave up 3 bases, with 18 bases separating them. This CDR3 comprises 16 residues. The CDR3 nucleotides are TGTGCCAGATCTCCCTATACGGACAGCTATAATTCACCCCTCCACTTT. Amino acid sequence: CARSPYTDSYNSPLHF.

The chain links TRBV10-3 to TRBJ2-7, with 11 bases aligning to TRBD2. This CDR3 is 16 amino acids long. The J segment lost 0 bases and the V segment lost 11 bases, leaving 12 bases of the junction unmatched. Per germline, CDR1 ENHRY and CDR2 SYGVKD. CDR3 amino acids: CAVSGLAELNSYEQYF. The CDR3 DNA reads as TGTGCCGTCTCGGGACTAGCGGAGTTAAACTCCTACGAGCAGTACTTC.

The CDR3 sequence: CASSVIGLGEKLFF. Here the CDR3 DNA reads TGTGCCAGCAGTGTTATTGGGTTGGGCGAAAAACTGTTTTTT. The chain is built from TRBV2 and TRBJ1-4; D not resolved. This CDR3 comprises 14 residues. Deletions cut 4 bases from V and 8 bases from J, with 14 bases between. CDR1 is SNHLY, CDR2 FYNNEI, per germline.